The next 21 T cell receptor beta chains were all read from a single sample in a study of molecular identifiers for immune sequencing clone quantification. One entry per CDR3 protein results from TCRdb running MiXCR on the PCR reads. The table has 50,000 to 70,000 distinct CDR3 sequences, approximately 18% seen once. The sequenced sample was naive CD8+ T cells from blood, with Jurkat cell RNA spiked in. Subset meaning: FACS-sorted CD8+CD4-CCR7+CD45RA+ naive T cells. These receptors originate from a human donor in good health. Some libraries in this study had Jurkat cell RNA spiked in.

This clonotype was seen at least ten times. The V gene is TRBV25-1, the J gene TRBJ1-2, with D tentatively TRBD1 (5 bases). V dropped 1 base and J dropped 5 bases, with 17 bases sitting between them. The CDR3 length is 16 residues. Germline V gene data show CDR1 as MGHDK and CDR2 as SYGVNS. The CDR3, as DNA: TGTGCCAGCAGTGAATTTTCGACAGCCCTTTGGTATGGCTACACCTTC. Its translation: CASSEFSTALWYGYTF.

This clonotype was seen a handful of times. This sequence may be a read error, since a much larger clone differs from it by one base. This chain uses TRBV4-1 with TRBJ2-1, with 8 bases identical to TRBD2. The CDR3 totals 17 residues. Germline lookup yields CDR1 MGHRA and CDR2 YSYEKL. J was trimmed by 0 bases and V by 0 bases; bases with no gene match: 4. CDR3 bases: TGCGCCAGCAGCCAAGATCCCGGGAGGGCCTCCTACAATGAGCAGTTCTTC. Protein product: CASSQDPGRASYNEQFF.

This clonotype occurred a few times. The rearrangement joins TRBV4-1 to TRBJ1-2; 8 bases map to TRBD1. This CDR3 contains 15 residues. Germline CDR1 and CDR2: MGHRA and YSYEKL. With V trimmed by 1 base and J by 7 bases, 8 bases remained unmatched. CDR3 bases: TGCGCCAGCAGCCAAGTTGCAGGGGGCTCAGCTGGCTACACCTTC. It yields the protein CASSQVAGGSAGYTF.

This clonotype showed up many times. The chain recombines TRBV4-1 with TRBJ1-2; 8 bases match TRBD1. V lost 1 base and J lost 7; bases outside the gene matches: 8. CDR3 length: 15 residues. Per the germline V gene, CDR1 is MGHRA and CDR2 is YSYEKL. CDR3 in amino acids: CASSQVAGGLAGYTF. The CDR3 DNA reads TGCGCCAGCAGCCAAGTTGCAGGGGGCTTAGCTGGCTACACCTTC.

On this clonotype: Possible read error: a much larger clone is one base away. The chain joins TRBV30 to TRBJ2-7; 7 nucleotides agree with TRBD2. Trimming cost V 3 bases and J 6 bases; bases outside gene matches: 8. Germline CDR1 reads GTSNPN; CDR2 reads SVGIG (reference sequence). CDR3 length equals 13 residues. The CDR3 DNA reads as TGTGCCTGGAGAGGGAGGGTCGGTCGCGAGCAGTACTTC. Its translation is CAWRGRVGREQYF.

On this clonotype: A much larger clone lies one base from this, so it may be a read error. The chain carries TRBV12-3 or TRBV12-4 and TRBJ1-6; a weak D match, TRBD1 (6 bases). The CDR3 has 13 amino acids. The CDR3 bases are TGTGCCAGCAGTTTCGAGGGGGACTCACCCCTCCGCTTT. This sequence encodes CASSFEGDSPLRF.

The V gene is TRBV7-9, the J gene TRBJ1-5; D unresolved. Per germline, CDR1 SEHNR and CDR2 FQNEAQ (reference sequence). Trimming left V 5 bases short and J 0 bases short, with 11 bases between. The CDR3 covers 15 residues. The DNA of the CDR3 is TGTGCCAGCAGCGCCCAGGAGTATAGCAATCAGCCCCAGCATTTT. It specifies CASSAQEYSNQPQHF.

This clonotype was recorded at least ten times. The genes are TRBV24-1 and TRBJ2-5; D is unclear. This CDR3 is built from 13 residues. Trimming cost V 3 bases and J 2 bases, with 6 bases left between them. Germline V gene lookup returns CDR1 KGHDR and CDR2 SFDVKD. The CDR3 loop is CATSDARQETQYF. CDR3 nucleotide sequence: TGTGCCACCAGTGATGCCAGGCAAGAGACCCAGTACTTC.

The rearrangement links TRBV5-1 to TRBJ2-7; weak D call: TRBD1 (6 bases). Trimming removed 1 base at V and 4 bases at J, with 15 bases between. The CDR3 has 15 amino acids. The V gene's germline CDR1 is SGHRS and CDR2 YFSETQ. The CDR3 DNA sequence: TGCGCCAGCAGCTTGTCGTCAGGGGACCTTTACGAGCAGTACTTC. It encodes CASSLSSGDLYEQYF.

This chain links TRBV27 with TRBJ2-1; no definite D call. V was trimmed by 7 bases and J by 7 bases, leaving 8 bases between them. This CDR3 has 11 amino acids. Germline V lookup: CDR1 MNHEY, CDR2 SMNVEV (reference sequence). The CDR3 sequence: CASNENNEQFF. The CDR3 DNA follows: TGTGCCAGCAACGAGAATAATGAGCAGTTCTTC.

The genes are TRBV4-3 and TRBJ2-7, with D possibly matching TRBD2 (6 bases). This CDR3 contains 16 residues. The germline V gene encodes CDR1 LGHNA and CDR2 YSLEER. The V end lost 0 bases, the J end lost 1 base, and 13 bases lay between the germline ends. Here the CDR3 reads CASSQDKSGSSYEQYF. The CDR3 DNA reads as TGCGCCAGCAGCCAAGATAAGAGCGGGTCTTCCTACGAGCAGTACTTC.

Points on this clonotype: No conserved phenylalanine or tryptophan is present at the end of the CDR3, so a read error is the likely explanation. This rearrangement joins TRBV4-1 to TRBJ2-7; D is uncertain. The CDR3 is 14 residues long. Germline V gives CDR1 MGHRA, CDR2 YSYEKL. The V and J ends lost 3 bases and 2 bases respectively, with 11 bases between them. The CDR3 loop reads CASSHSLSAYEQYI. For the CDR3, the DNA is TGCGCCAGCAGCCACTCACTGAGCGCCTACGAGCAGTACATC.

In DNA, the CDR3 is TGTGCCAGCAAGGACGGGGGGCGATACAATGAGCAGTTCTTC. Its protein is CASKDGGRYNEQFF. The chain combines TRBV6-4 with TRBJ2-1; tentatively, D is TRBD2 (7 bases). The CDR3 is 14 amino acids. The germline V and J ends were trimmed by 7 bases and 4 bases, with 14 bases remaining between them. From germline, CDR1 is MRHNA and CDR2 SNTAGT.

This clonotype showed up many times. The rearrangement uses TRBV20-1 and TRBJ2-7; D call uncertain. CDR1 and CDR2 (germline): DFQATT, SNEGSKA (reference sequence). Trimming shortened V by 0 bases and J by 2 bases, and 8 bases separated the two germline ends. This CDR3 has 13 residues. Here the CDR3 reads CSARDSSAYEQYF. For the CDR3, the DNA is TGCAGTGCTAGAGATAGCAGCGCCTACGAGCAGTACTTC.

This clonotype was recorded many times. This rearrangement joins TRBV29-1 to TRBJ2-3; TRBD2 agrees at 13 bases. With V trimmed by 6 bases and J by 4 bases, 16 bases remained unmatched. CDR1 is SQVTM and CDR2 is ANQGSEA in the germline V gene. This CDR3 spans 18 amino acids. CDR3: CSVPDPGGTSGISDTQYF. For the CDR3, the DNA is TGCAGCGTCCCCGATCCCGGGGGGACTAGCGGGATATCAGATACGCAGTATTTT.

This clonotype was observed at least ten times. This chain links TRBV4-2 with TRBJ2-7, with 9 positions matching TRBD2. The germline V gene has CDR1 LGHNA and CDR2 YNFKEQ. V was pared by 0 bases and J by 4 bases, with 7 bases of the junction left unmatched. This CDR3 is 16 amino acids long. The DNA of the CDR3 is TGTGCCAGCAGCCAAGATCCGGCGGGAGGGCCTTACGAGCAGTACTTC. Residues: CASSQDPAGGPYEQYF.

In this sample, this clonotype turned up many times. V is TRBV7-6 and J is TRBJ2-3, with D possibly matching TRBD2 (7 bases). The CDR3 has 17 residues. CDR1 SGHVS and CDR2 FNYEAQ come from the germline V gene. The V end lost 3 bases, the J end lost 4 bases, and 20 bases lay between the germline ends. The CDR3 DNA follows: TGTGCCAGCAGCTTTCTCCCCGGGGAGGGGGGAGCAGATACGCAGTATTTT. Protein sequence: CASSFLPGEGGADTQYF.

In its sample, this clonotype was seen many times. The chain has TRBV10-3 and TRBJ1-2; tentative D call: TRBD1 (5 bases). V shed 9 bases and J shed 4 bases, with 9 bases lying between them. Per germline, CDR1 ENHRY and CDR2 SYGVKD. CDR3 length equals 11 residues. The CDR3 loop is CAIGDSYGYTF. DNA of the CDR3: TGTGCCATAGGGGACTCCTATGGCTACACCTTC.

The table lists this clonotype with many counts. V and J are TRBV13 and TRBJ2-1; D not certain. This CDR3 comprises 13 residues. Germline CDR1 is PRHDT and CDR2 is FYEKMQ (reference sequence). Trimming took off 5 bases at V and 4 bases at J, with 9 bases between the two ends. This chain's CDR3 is CASSPGPYNEQFF. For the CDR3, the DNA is TGTGCCAGCAGCCCGGGCCCGTACAATGAGCAGTTCTTC.

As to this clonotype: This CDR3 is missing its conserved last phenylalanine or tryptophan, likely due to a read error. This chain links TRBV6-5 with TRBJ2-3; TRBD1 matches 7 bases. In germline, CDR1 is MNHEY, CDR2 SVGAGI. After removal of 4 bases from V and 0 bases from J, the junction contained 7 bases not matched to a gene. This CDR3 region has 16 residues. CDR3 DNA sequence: TGTGCCAGCAGTTCCACAGGGGAGACTAGCACAGATACGCAGTATCTT. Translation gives CASSSTGETSTDTQYL.

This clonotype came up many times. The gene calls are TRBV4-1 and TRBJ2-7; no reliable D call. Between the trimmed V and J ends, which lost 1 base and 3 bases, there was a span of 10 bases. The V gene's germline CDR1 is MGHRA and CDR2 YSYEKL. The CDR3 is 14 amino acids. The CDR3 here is CASSQVPGVYEQYF. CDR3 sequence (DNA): TGCGCCAGCAGCCAAGTGCCGGGTGTCTACGAGCAGTACTTC.